The 26 T cell receptor beta chains listed next were all sequenced from one sample in a study of blood T cells in healthy people across ages. Primers used in a second PCR of about 6 to 12 cycles were a sample-barcoded 5' primer and a J-beta primer mix. TCRdb used MiXCR to reprocess the 5' RACE reads, holding one entry per CDR3 protein. Of approximately 780,000 distinct CDR3 sequences listed, approximately 24% are singletons. The data were also submitted as part of a second study, on T cells of mothers and their children.

The specimen was blood. The receptors derive from a boy younger than 18 in good health.

The J gene is TRBJ1-2, the V gene TRBV29-1, with a tentative D call TRBD1 (6 bases). In germline, CDR1 is SQVTM, CDR2 ANQGSEA. The CDR3 has 12 residues. The V and J ends lost 6 bases and 7 bases respectively, with 15 bases between them. Written as DNA, the CDR3 is TGCAGCGTCGAGGGCGAGGGGGGTGGCTACACCTTC. This encodes CSVEGEGGGYTF.

CDR3 coding DNA: TGTGCCAGCAGAGGACAAACGGGAGAAAAACTGTTTTTT. This sequence encodes CASRGQTGEKLFF. The chain is built from TRBV2 and TRBJ1-4, with D maybe TRBD1 (5 bases). The CDR3 contains 13 residues. Germline CDR1 and CDR2: SNHLY and FYNNEI. The V end was cut by 6 bases, the J end by 8 bases, with 13 bases between.

This clonotype was seen only a few times. V gene TRBV29-1 combines with J gene TRBJ2-3, with D tentatively TRBD2 (6 bases). This CDR3 contains 13 residues. Germline assignment: CDR1 SQVTM and CDR2 ANQGSEA. V shed 4 bases and J shed 3 bases, with 11 bases lying between them. The CDR3 DNA follows: TGCAGCGTTGGGCGGGAAGGGACAGATACGCAGTATTTT. Amino acids: CSVGREGTDTQYF.

The chain uses TRBV20-1 and TRBJ1-4, with D uncertain. Between the trimmed V and J ends, which lost 1 base and 8 bases, there was a span of 14 bases. The CDR3 has 14 amino acids. The V gene's germline CDR1 is DFQATT and CDR2 SNEGSKA (reference sequence). The CDR3 is CSARGRGMGEKLFF. The CDR3 DNA sequence: TGCAGTGCTAGAGGTCGGGGTATGGGCGAAAAACTGTTTTTT.

The chain combines TRBV7-9 with TRBJ2-2, with 10 bases aligning to TRBD1. Germline V gene data show CDR1 as SEHNR and CDR2 as FQNEAQ (reference sequence). The CDR3 spans 16 residues. Losses at the gene ends were 1 base for V and 3 bases for J; bases not matched to a gene: 2. CDR3 loop: CASSLVGTGDTGELFF. In nucleotides, the CDR3 is TGTGCCAGCAGCTTAGTTGGGACAGGGGACACCGGGGAGCTGTTTTTT.

This clonotype was detected only a few times. Sequence at one end of the junction differs from germline and may be a read error. The rearrangement joins TRBV10-3 to TRBJ2-1; TRBD1 aligns across 9 bases. This CDR3 has 11 amino acids. The germline V gene encodes CDR1 ENHRY and CDR2 SYGVKD. CDR3 loop: CVISEGQGQFF. The DNA of the CDR3 is TGTGTCATCAGTGAGGGACAGGGGCAGTTCTTC.

Only a few counts were recorded for this clonotype. J is TRBJ2-7 and V is TRBV5-5; the match to TRBD2 covers 8 bases. The CDR3 consists of 16 residues. J lost 0 bases, V lost 4 bases, and 9 bases had no gene match. Germline CDR1 SGHKS, CDR2 YYEKEE (reference sequence). The CDR3 protein is CASSQFGGDPSYEQYF. CDR3 in DNA: TGTGCCAGCAGCCAGTTCGGGGGGGATCCCTCCTACGAGCAGTACTTC.

The chain is built from TRBV20-1 and TRBJ1-4; D possibly corresponds to TRBD1 (6 bases). Trimming removed 6 bases at V and 4 bases at J, with 18 bases between. Germline CDR1 reads DFQATT; CDR2 reads SNEGSKA (reference sequence). The CDR3 runs 15 residues. CDR3 sequence: CSARKAKGDNEKLFF. CDR3 sequence (DNA): TGCAGTGCGAGAAAAGCGAAGGGGGATAATGAAAAACTGTTTTTT.

This chain joins TRBV20-1 and TRBJ2-5, with 11 bases fitting TRBD2. The end of the DNA is better explained by TRBJ2-7, so the J call may be wrong. The germline gives CDR1 DFQATT, CDR2 SNEGSKA (reference sequence). This CDR3 contains 15 residues. The CDR3: CSAPRLAGSSYEQYF. The CDR3 DNA reads as TGCAGTGCCCCCCGACTAGCGGGGTCCTCCTACGAGCAGTACTTC.

This clonotype was seen many times. This chain uses TRBV10-3 with TRBJ2-5; D might be TRBD2 (5 bases). Germline-derived CDR1 and CDR2 are ENHRY and SYGVKD. CDR3 length: 13 residues. Trimming took off 5 bases at V and 4 bases at J, with 11 bases between the two ends. CDR3 sequence: CAISSSGRETQYF. In nucleotides, the CDR3 is TGTGCCATCAGTTCCAGCGGAAGAGAGACCCAGTACTTC.

The chain's CDR3 is CASSYTQGAYEQYF. CDR3 nucleotide sequence: TGTGCCAGCAGTTACACGCAGGGGGCGTACGAGCAGTACTTC. This chain uses TRBV6-5 with TRBJ2-7; TRBD1 matches at 8 bases. The CDR3 is 14 amino acids. The V segment lost 2 bases and the J segment 4 bases; nucleotides outside the gene matches: 4. The germline V gene encodes CDR1 MNHEY and CDR2 SVGAGI.

The genes are TRBV3-1 and TRBJ2-5; TRBD2 aligns across 7 bases. Germline-derived CDR1 and CDR2 are LGHDT and YNNKEL (reference sequence). This CDR3 is built from 14 residues. Trimming took 2 bases from V and 4 from J; bases not matched to a gene: 4. This CDR3 reads CASSQIPGGETQYF. For the CDR3, the DNA is TGTGCCAGCAGCCAAATCCCGGGGGGAGAGACCCAGTACTTC.

This sequence joins TRBV12-3 or TRBV12-4 and TRBJ1-4; D is perhaps TRBD1 (6 bases). This CDR3 has 11 amino acids. The V end lost 6 bases, the J end lost 9 bases, and 8 bases lay between the germline ends. The chain's CDR3 is CASRQGKKLFF. The CDR3 bases are TGTGCCAGCAGACAGGGCAAAAAACTGTTTTTT.

This clonotype occurred a few times. The chain uses TRBV29-1 and TRBJ1-4, with 9 positions matching TRBD1. This CDR3 is built from 13 residues. With V trimmed by 6 bases and J by 4 bases, 3 bases remained unmatched. Looked up from germline, CDR1 is SQVTM and CDR2 is ANQGSEA. This CDR3 reads CSVTGGINEKLFF. In DNA form, the CDR3 reads TGCAGCGTGACAGGGGGGATTAATGAAAAACTGTTTTTT.

This clonotype has just a few counts. V usage is TRBV10-2 and J usage is TRBJ2-3, with 7 bases lining up with TRBD2. The V gene end was trimmed by 0 bases and the J gene end by 10 bases; junction bases not matched to a gene: 13. The CDR3 loop spans 16 amino acids. CDR1 and CDR2 (germline): WSHSY, SAAADI. Written as DNA, the CDR3 is TGCGCCAGCAGTGAGTCCCCTAGCGGACTCCAAGGGGCGCAGTATTTT. It is translated as CASSESPSGLQGAQYF.

Only a few counts were recorded for this clonotype. The J gene is TRBJ2-2, the V gene TRBV3-1, with a possible D match to TRBD2 (5 bases). Trimming removed 0 bases from V and 7 bases from J, with 15 bases in between. CDR3 size: 16 residues. The germline V gene has CDR1 LGHDT and CDR2 YNNKEL (reference sequence). CDR3 protein: CASSQDGVGPLGELFF. CDR3 DNA: TGTGCCAGCAGCCAAGACGGGGTCGGCCCCCTCGGGGAGCTGTTTTTT. The full variable domain, completed using reference TRBV3-1 and TRBJ2-2, is DTAVSQTPKYLVTQMGNDKSIKCEQNLGHDTMYWYKQDSKKFLKIMFSYNNKELIINETVPNRFSPKSPDKAHLNLHINSLELGDSAVYFCASSQDGVGPLGELFFGEGSRLTVL.

The V call is TRBV20-1, the J call TRBJ2-7; 13 nucleotides agree with TRBD2. Germline CDR1 DFQATT, CDR2 SNEGSKA (reference sequence). V shed 6 bases and J 4 bases; nucleotides not matched to a gene: 6. This CDR3 spans 14 amino acids. The CDR3 protein is CSATSGGARYEQYF. The CDR3 nucleotides are TGCAGTGCAACTAGCGGGGGGGCCAGGTACGAGCAGTACTTC.

This clonotype has more than one count but fewer than ten. The chain recombines TRBV30 with TRBJ2-5; D is uncertain. V was clipped by 3 bases and J by 5 bases, with 4 bases between them. Looked up from germline, CDR1 is GTSNPN and CDR2 is SVGIG (reference sequence). The CDR3 consists of 10 residues. CDR3 loop: CAWRRETQYF. The CDR3 bases are TGTGCCTGGAGAAGGGAGACCCAGTACTTC.

CDR3 bases: TGTGCCAGCAGCCCCGACAGGGAGCGACAAGAGACCCAGTACTTC. Translated, it gives CASSPDRERQETQYF. The chain carries TRBV12-3 or TRBV12-4 and TRBJ2-5, with TRBD1 matching over 7 bases. The CDR3 totals 15 residues. Trimming removed 6 bases from V and 2 bases from J; junction bases left unmatched: 9.

The chain combines TRBV20-1 with TRBJ1-4, with 9 bases identical to TRBD1. Germline CDR1 and CDR2: DFQATT and SNEGSKA (reference sequence). With V trimmed by 1 base and J by 3 bases, 9 bases remained unmatched. This CDR3 is 17 amino acids long. CDR3 sequence: CSARGDREVIANEKLFF. CDR3 nucleotides: TGCAGTGCTAGAGGGGACAGGGAGGTGATTGCTAATGAAAAACTGTTTTTT.

In this sample, this clonotype turned up a few times. The chain recombines TRBV6-4 with TRBJ2-2; 8 bases align to TRBD1. Germline V gene data show CDR1 as MRHNA and CDR2 as SNTAGT. J gave up 5 bases and V 6 bases, and 5 bases lay outside the gene matches. There are 14 residues in the CDR3. CDR3 bases: TGTGCCAGCAGGCACAGGGGGGAGACCGGGGAGCTGTTTTTT. It specifies CASRHRGETGELFF.

This clonotype came up a few times. J is TRBJ2-7 and V is TRBV9, with 12 positions matching TRBD2. The DNA matches TRBJ2-1 better at its end, which makes the J call doubtful. The CDR3 loop spans 17 amino acids. From germline, CDR1 is SGDLS and CDR2 YYNGEE. In DNA, the CDR3 is TGTGCCAGCAGCGTAGCCCCTAGCGGGGGGGCGGCTAATGAGCAGTTCTTC. Amino acid sequence: CASSVAPSGGAANEQFF.

Only one count was recorded for this clonotype. V is TRBV10-2 and J is TRBJ2-5; no reliable D call. CDR3 length: 14 amino acids. Germline V CDR1 and CDR2: WSHSY, SAAADI. The V end was cut by 2 bases, the J end by 4 bases, with 11 bases between. CDR3 loop: CASSEETHVETQYF. The CDR3 nucleotides read TGCGCCAGCAGTGAGGAAACGCACGTAGAGACCCAGTACTTC.

The chain joins TRBV6-2 or TRBV6-3 to TRBJ2-5, with D perhaps TRBD2 (5 bases). Germline V gene data show CDR1 as MNHEY and CDR2 as SVGEGT. The CDR3 length is 15 residues. The V and J ends lost 0 bases and 4 bases respectively, with 12 bases between them. In DNA form, the CDR3 reads TGTGCCAGCAGTTACTCAGGCAGAGGGTCAGAGACCCAGTACTTC. Its protein product is CASSYSGRGSETQYF.

This clonotype was observed a handful of times. The chain has TRBV9 and TRBJ2-3, with a possible D match to TRBD2 (5 bases). The CDR3 has 16 residues. The ends were cut back, 0 bases at V and 0 bases at J, with 11 bases in the middle. Germline assignment: CDR1 SGDLS and CDR2 YYNGEE. CDR3 coding DNA: TGTGCCAGCAGCGTAGATGTAGCGAGGAGCACAGATACGCAGTATTTT. Encoded protein: CASSVDVARSTDTQYF.

The J gene is TRBJ2-5, the V gene TRBV15; D possibly uses TRBD1 or TRBD2 (5 bases each). The J call may not be correct, given that the DNA end is closer to TRBJ2-7. The germline V gene has CDR1 LNHNV and CDR2 YYDKDF (reference sequence). The length of the CDR3 is 13 residues. The CDR3 here is CATNSGREYEQYF. The CDR3 region has the DNA TGTGCCACCAACTCGGGACGGGAATACGAGCAGTACTTC.